This T cell receptor beta chain was captured in a study of neurological immune-mediated disorders. Germline CDR1 is SGHTA and CDR2 is FQGNSA. This CDR3 is 14 amino acids long. The V end was cut by 5 bases, the J end by 4 bases, with 14 bases between. Time point indicated: longitudinal time-point 1 (baseline). Healthy control samples came from blood bank volunteers in Maryland, USA. The authors made cDNA by 5'RACE with 10-nucleotide random UMIs. Per sequencing run, 15-18 subjects together gave over 180 million TCR-beta sequences. TCRdb reanalysed the 5' RACE reads using MiXCR and keeps one entry per CDR3 protein. The top ten clones hold more than 9% of a sample with some 71,000 distinct CDR3 sequences, approximately 10% of them seen once. This clonotype has ten or more counts.

This sequence originates from a young man in good health. The gene calls are TRBV7-2 and TRBJ1-2, with a weak D call TRBD1 (5 bases). The material sequenced was PBMCs. CDR3 DNA sequence: TGTGCCAGCAGCCGCGACGGGGGACCCTATGGCTACACCTTC. Amino acid sequence: CASSRDGGPYGYTF.